This T cell receptor beta chain was identified in a study of blood T cell repertoires in COVID-19. About the research overall: Italy, Spain and the United States were the sources of the convalescent and acute COVID-19 samples. T cells, B-cell-depleted T cells, or PBMCs supplied cDNA or gDNA.

Participants spanned ages roughly 18 to 90 years and resided in about 25 US areas. Participant-given clinical history determined each cohort assignment. This clone was seen at least ten times. Trimming removed 5 bases at V and 0 bases at J, with 22 bases between. Per the germline V gene, CDR1 is SEHNR and CDR2 is FQNEAQ (reference sequence). The length of the CDR3 is 18 residues. The assay was immunoSEQ multiplex PCR, and TCRdb's table has in-frame clones only and misses some. The sample carries 150,000 to 200,000 clones, approximately 80% recorded once. Sequenced material: PBMCs or T cells enriched from blood (not recorded which). The rearrangement links TRBV7-9 to TRBJ1-2; no definite D call. The sequence derives from a man in his fifties or sixties who had been exposed to COVID-19. In DNA form, the CDR3 reads TGTGCCAGCAGCCGTGGCGGGCGACTCCTTGTTTCTAACTATGGCTACACCTTC. This translates into CASSRGGRLLVSNYGYTF.